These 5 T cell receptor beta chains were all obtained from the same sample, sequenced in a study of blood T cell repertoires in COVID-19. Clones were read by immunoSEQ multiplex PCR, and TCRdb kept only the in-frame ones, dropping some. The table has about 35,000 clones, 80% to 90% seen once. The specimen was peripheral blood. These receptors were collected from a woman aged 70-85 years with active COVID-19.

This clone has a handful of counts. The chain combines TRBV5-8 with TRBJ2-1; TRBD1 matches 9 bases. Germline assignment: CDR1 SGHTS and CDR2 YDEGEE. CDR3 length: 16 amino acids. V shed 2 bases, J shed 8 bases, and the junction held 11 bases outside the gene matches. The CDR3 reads CASSFLPDRGGDEQFF. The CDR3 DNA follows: TGTGCCAGCAGCTTCTTACCGGACAGGGGAGGGGATGAGCAGTTCTTC.

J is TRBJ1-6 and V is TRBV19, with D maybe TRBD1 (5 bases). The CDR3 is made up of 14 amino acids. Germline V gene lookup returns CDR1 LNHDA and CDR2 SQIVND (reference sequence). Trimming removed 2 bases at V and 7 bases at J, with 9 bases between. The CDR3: CASSIQGGNSPLHF. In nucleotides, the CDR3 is TGTGCCAGTAGTATACAGGGCGGCAATTCACCCCTCCACTTT.

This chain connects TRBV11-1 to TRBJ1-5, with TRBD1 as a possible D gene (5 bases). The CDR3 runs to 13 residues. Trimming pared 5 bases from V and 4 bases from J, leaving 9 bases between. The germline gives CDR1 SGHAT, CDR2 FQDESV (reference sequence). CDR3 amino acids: CASSITGNQPQHF. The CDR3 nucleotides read TGTGCCAGCAGCATAACAGGAAATCAGCCCCAGCATTTT.

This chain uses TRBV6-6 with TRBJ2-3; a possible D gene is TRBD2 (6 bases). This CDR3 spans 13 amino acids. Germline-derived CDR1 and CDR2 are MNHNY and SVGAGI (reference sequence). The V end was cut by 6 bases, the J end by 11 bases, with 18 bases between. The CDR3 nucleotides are TGTGCCAGCAGCAGGGACTCCCCAGATGGGCAGTATTTT. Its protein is CASSRDSPDGQYF.

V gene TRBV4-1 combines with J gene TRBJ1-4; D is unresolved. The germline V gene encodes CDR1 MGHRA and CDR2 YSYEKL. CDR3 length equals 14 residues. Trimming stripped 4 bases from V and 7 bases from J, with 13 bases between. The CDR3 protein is CASSRTPIGEKLFF. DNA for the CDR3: TGCGCCAGCAGCCGAACCCCGATCGGTGAAAAACTGTTTTTT.